This T cell receptor (beta chain) was recovered during a study of blood T cells in healthy people across ages. Study-wide results and limits: Older age went with lower TCR beta diversity per million T cells, in a roughly linear way. From one million sequenced T cells, diversity estimates were lower bounds. Researchers report that TCR beta diversity correlated strongly with naive T cell percentage.

The use of a sample-barcoded 5' primer and a J-beta primer mix characterized a second PCR of 7 to 11 cycles. MiXCR, run by TCRdb on the 5' RACE reads, gives a single entry per CDR3 protein. The profile covers 800,000 to 900,000 distinct CDR3 sequences, with less than 80% appearing a single time and roughly 25% taken by the ten largest. A few counts support this clonotype. The antigen is not known. In germline, CDR1 is LGHNA, CDR2 YNFKEQ. There are 12 residues in the CDR3. V dropped 0 bases and J dropped 9 bases, with 3 bases sitting between them. Each sample gave at least 6.5 million isolated PBMCs. The sequencing sample was made of blood. The V call is TRBV4-2, the J call TRBJ1-6; no clear D. This TCR came from a man younger than 45 in good health. The CDR3 nucleotides are TGTGCCAGCAGCCAAGACACTTCACCCCTCCACTTT. Protein product: CASSQDTSPLHF.